This section outlines one TCR beta chain sequence together with its context. The data originate from a study of blood T cell repertoires in COVID-19. Study overall: Samples came from the United States, Italy and Spain, spanning acute and convalescent COVID-19. PBMCs, B-cell-depleted T cells, or T cells provided the cDNA or gDNA that made up the material.

Original methodology: Counts of nucleated cells, estimated from reference gene primer amplification, were obtained. TCRdb keeps only in-frame clones here, not all; method: immunoSEQ multiplex PCR. The D gene and trimming were derived from the DNA, and the V and J assignments and clone size from that table. The sample shows about 280,000 clones, almost 85% of them seen only once. This CDR3 region has 16 residues. Trimming removed 5 bases from V and 1 base from J, with 15 bases in between. Germline CDR1 and CDR2: SGHVS and FQNEAQ. This receptor was taken from a man aged 45-65 years with active or convalescent COVID-19. This chain links TRBV7-8 with TRBJ1-5; tentative D call: TRBD1 (5 bases). The sample taken for sequencing was peripheral blood. The CDR3: CASSPIGGASNQPQHF. CDR3 bases: TGTGCCAGCAGCCCCATAGGAGGGGCCAGCAATCAGCCCCAGCATTTT.